This T cell receptor beta chain was recorded in a study of T cells after yellow fever vaccination. MiXCR, applied by TCRdb to the 5' RACE reads, yields one record per CDR3 protein. The data hold 350,000 to 450,000 distinct CDR3 sequences, with roughly 6.1% observed a single time. This CDR3 region has 17 residues. Losses at the gene ends were 0 bases for V and 4 bases for J; bases not matched to a gene: 8. From germline, CDR1 is SGHRS and CDR2 YFSETQ. In its sample, this clonotype was seen a few times. Source: PBMCs, taken 5 days after the yellow fever booster vaccination. The chain is built from TRBV5-1 and TRBJ2-1; 9 bases align to TRBD2. The sequence was collected from a man under 40 who received the YFV17D yellow fever vaccine. CDR3 in DNA: TGCGCCAGCAGCTTGGTCGCCGCGACTAGCGGATACAATGAGCAGTTCTTC. This gives the protein CASSLVAATSGYNEQFF.